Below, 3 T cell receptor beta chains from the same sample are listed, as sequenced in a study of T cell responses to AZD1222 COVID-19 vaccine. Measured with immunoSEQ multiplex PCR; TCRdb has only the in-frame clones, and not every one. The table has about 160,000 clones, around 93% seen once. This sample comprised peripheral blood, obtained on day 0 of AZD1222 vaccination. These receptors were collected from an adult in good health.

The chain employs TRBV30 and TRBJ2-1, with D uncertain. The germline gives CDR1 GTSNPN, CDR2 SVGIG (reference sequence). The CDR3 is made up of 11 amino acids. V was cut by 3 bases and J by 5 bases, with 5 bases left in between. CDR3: CAWRWDNEQFF. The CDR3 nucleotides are TGTGCCTGGAGGTGGGACAATGAGCAGTTCTTC.

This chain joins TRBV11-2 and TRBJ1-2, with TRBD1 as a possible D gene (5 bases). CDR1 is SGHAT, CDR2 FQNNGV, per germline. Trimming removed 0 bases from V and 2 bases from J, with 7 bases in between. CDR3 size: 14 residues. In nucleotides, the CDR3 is TGTGCCAGCAGCTTAGATGGGGGGAACTATGGCTACACCTTC. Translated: CASSLDGGNYGYTF.

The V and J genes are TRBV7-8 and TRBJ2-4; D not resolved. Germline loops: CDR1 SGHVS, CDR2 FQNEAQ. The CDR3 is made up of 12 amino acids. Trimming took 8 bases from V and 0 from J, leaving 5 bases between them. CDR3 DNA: TGTGCCAGCTCCATAGCCAAAAACATTCAGTACTTC. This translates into CASSIAKNIQYF.